This T cell receptor (beta chain) was retrieved from a study of blood T cells in healthy people across ages (dated by TCRdb to between 2015 and 2016). In the study overall: Template switching captured roughly one uniquely barcoded TCR beta cDNA molecule per two T cells in model experiments. Using deep sequencing normalized with unique cDNA molecular identifiers, the study measured how TCR beta repertoire diversity changes with age. To avoid experimental bias, donors of different ages were distributed randomly across sequencing lanes. Using the same blood draw, the study looked at two additional independent replicas of 1 million unique cDNA reads for two donors, one aged 18 to 30 and the other aged 80 or older. The donors were divided into four age groups: young (average around 17 years), middle-aged (almost 40), aged (approximately 62) and long-lived (82). General study outcomes and caveats: Observed TCR beta diversity per million T cells fell roughly linearly with age, and a significant reduction was already apparent by age around 40. Conclusive comparison of naive and antigen-experienced compartments was prevented by the profiling of bulk unsorted PBMCs. The long-lived group showed more naive CD4+ T cells, fewer expanded clones and increased TCR diversity than the aged group, suggesting age selection. Estimates of total diversity based on one million sequenced T cells were regarded as lower bounds and as underestimates. There was a strong correlation between observed TCR beta diversity and the percentage of naive T cells measured by flow cytometry. Donor CMV infection status was unknown, potentially confounding age-related changes in expanded clonotypes.

The donors were a few dozen Caucasian individuals from Russia, aged 6 to 90 years, who were systemically healthy. About 9.1 milliliters of peripheral blood were collected from each donor into EDTA-treated Vacutainer tubes. PBMCs were isolated by Ficoll-Paque density-gradient centrifugation, with at least 7 million obtained per sample. Total RNA was extracted from PBMCs with Trizol reagent, with at least 6 micrograms obtained per sample. For every donor, flow cytometry on a PBMC aliquot measured the percentage of naive CD45RAhigh/CD27high T cells. The library was produced with 5' RACE. Sequencing was performed on an Illumina HiSeq 2500. A second roughly 7 to 12 cycle PCR used a sample-barcoded 5' primer and a J-beta primer mix. A template-switch 5' adaptor carrying 12 random nucleotides introduced a unique molecular identifier onto each TCR beta cDNA molecule. Each sample yielded at least 2.5 million CDR3-containing paired-end reads. All of the RNA was converted into first-strand cDNA using the Mint cDNA synthesis kit, with a TRBC-specific oligonucleotide serving as the primer. Following uracil-DNA glycosylase treatment, a first 18-cycle PCR with universal primers M1SS and BC2_uni_R was performed on all cDNA. The paper's data handling went like this. For normalization, 1 million high-quality reads were randomly selected from each sample, with every read carrying a distinct molecular identifier. Reads with shared molecular identifiers were discarded instead of being binned into consensus sequences. MiTCR, with a Q25 quality threshold and the strictest error-elimination algorithm, was used for CDR3 identification, clonotype clustering and error correction. Lower-bound total TCR beta diversity was estimated with a nonparametric unseen species model using Euler transformation. TCRdb redid the processing of the public reads, applying fastp at Q25 and MiXCR, and retained in-frame beta chains. Rows are unified per CDR3 protein, each entry keeping the most common DNA and genes. For this entry, the V and J calls and clone size follow TCRdb and not the study's own pipeline. For this sample there are hundreds of thousands of distinct CDR3 sequences; around 43% appear just once. The biggest ten clones account for approximately 20% of the sample.

V loses 6 bases at its end and J loses 4 bases; junction bases beyond the gene matches: 14. Spanning cysteine to phenylalanine, the CDR3 consists of 16 amino acids. Of all the DNA, just the CDR3 is kept, 48 bases in frame from base 1. Taken from the germline V gene, the CDR1 and CDR2 loops are MNHEY and SVGAGI. With respect to this clonotype: Its antigen is still unknown. No base quality information exists; no much larger clone differs at one position.

The chain is encoded by TRBV6-5 joined to TRBJ1-2; TRBD1 fits 7 bases in the junction. Source material: blood. This receptor was taken from a man between 60 and 70 years old in good health. In nucleotides, the sequence is TGTGCCAGCAGACGCCAGAGTGAGGGGGCGTTCTATGGCTACACCTTC. Translated, this gives CASRRQSEGAFYGYTF.